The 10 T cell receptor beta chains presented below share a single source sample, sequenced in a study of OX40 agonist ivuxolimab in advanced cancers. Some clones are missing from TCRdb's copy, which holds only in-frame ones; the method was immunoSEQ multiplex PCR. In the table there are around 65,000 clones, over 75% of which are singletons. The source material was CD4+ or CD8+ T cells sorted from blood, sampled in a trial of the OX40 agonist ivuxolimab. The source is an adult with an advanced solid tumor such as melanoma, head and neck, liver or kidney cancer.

CDR3 protein: CASSLAGQLRGYGYTF. The CDR3 DNA sequence: TGTGCCAGCAGCTTGGCGGGCCAACTGCGGGGCTATGGCTACACCTTC. The chain uses TRBV5-4 and TRBJ1-2; D remains ambiguous. The CDR3 covers 16 residues. V lost 0 bases and J lost 4, with 16 bases in between. The germline V gene has CDR1 SGHNT and CDR2 YYREEE (reference sequence).

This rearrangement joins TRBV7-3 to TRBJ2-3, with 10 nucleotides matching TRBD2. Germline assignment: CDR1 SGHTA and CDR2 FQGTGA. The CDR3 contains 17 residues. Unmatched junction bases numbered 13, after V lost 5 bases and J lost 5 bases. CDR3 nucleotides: TGTGCCAGCAGCGCCGCGACTTTAGCGGGGGGAAGAGATACGCAGTATTTT. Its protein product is CASSAATLAGGRDTQYF.

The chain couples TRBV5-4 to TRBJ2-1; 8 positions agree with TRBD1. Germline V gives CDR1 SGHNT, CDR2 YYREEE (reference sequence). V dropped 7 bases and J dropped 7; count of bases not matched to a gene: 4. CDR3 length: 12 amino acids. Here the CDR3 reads CASGQGANEQFF. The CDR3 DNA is TGTGCCAGCGGCCAGGGGGCAAATGAGCAGTTCTTC. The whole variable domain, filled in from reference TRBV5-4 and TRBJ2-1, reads ETGVTQSPTHLIKTRGQQVTLRCSSQSGHNTVSWYQQALGQGPQFIFQYYREEENGRGNFPPRFSGLQFPNYSSELNVNALELDDSALYLCASGQGANEQFFGPGTRLTVL.

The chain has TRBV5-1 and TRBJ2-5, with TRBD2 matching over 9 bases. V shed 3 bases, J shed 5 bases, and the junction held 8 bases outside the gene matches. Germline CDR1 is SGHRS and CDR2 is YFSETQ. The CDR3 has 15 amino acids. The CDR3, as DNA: TGCGCCAGCAGCTCTATAGCGGGAGAGCGGGAGACCCAGTACTTC. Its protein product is CASSSIAGERETQYF. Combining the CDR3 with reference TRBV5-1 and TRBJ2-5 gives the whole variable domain KAGVTQTPRYLIKTRGQQVTLSCSPISGHRSVSWYQQTPGQGLQFLFEYFSETQRNKGNFPGRFSGRQFSNSRSEMNVSTLELGDSALYLCASSSIAGERETQYFGPGTRLLVL.

CDR3 residues: CASSQGENQPQHF. The CDR3 bases are TGTGCCAGCAGCCAAGGGGAGAATCAGCCCCAGCATTTT. The rearrangement links TRBV16 to TRBJ1-5; no firm D call. This CDR3 has 13 residues. V lost 2 bases and J 4 bases, leaving 6 bases between the germline ends. Germline-derived CDR1 and CDR2 are KGHSY and FQNENV.

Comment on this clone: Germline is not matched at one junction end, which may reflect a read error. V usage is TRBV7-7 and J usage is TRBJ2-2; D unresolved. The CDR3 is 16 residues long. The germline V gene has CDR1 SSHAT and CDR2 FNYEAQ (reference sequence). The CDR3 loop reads CASSLVPGHDTGELFF. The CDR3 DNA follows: TGTGCTAGCAGCTTGGTCCCAGGCCACGACACCGGGGAGCTGTTTTTT.

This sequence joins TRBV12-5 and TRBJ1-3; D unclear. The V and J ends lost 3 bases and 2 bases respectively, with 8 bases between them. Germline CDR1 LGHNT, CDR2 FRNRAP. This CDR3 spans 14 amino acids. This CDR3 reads CASGLGGPGNTIYF. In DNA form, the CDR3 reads TGTGCTAGTGGTTTAGGCGGGCCTGGAAACACCATATATTTT.

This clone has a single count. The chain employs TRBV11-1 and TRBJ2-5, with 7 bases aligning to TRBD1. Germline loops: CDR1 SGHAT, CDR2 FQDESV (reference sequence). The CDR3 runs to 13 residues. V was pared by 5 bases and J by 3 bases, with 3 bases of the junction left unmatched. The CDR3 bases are TGTGCCAGCAGCCCGGACAGGAAAGAGACCCAGTACTTC. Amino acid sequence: CASSPDRKETQYF.

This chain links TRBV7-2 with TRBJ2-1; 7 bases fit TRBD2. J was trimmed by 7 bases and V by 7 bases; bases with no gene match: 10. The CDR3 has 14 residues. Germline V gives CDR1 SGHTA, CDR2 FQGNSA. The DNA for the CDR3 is TGTGCCAGCAAAGGGAGGGGTGGAGGAAATGAGCAGTTCTTC. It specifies CASKGRGGGNEQFF.

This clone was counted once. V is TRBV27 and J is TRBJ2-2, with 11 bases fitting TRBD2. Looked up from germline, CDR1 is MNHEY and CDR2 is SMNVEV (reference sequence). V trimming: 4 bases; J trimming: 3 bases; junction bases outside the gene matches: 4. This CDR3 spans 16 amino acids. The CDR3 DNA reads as TGTGCCAGCAGTTCCACTAGCGGGGGCTACACCGGGGAGCTGTTTTTT. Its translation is CASSSTSGGYTGELFF.